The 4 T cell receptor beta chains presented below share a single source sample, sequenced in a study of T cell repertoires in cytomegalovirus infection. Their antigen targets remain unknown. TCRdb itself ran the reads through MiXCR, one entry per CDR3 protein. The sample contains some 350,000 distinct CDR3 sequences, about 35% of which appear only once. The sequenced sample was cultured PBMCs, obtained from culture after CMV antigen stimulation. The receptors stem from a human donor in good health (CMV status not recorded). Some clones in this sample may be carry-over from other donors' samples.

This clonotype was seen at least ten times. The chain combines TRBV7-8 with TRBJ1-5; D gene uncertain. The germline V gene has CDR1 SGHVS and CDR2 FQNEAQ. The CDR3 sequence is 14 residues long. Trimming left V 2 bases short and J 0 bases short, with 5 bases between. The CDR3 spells CASSLFGSNQPQHF. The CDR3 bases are TGTGCCAGCAGCTTATTCGGTAGCAATCAGCCCCAGCATTTT.

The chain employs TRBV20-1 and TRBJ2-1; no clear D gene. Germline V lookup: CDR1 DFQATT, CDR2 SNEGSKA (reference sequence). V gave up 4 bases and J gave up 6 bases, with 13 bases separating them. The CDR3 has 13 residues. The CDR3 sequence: CSATNGVVNEQFF. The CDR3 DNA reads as TGCAGTGCTACGAACGGAGTCGTCAATGAGCAGTTCTTC.

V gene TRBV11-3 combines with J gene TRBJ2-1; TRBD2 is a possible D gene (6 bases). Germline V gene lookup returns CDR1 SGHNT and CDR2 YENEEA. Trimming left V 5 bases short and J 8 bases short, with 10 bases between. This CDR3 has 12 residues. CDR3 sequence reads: CASSPTRYEQFF. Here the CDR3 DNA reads TGTGCCAGCAGCCCGACTAGATATGAGCAGTTCTTC.

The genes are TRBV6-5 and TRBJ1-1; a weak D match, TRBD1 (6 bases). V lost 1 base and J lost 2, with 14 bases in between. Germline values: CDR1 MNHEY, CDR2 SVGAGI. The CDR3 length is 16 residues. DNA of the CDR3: TGTGCCAGCAGTTACTGGGCGACAGGCGCCAACACTGAAGCTTTCTTT. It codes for CASSYWATGANTEAFF.